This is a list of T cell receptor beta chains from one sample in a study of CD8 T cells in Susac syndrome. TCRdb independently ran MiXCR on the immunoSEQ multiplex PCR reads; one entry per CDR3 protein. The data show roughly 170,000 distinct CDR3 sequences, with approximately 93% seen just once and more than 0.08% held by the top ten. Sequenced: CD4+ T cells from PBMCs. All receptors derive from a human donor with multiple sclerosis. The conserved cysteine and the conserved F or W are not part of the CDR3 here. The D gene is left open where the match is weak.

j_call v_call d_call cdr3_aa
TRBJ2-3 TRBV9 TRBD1 ASSLTGGDTQY
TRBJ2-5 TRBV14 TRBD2 ASSQRRTSGGLETQY
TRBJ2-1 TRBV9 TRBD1 ASSVGGTGINEQF
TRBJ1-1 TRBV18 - ASSPLSEDTEAF
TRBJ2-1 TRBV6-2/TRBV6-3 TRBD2 ASDSGGSYNEQF
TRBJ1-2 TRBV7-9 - ASSPDVLIGGYT
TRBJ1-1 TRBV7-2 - ASSLERREAF
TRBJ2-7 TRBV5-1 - ASSLLSGRTYEQY
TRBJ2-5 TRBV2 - ASSPGHTLETQY
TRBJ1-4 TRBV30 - AWMGAANEKLF
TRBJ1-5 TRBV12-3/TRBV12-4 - ASSFSIQDQPQH
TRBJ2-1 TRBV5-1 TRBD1 ASSSTGTDYNEQF
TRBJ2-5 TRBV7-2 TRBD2 ASRPSSGRVETQY
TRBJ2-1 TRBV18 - ASSPGLGASGYEQF
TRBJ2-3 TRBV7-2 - ASSSQGQTDTQY
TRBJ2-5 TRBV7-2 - ASSLGAIGQETQY
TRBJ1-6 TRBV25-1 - ASSATGHSPLH
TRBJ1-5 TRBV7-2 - ASSLGGGLTQPQH
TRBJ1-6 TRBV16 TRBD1 ASSQLQGAFRSPLH
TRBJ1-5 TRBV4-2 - ASSQESGRNQPQH
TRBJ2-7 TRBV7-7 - ASSHGEAYEQY
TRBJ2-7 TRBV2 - ASRAAYEQY
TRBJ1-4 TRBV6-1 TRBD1 ASSTTGDLRSSEKLF